This TCR beta chain was obtained from a study of metastatic and nonmetastatic thyroid tumors (dated by TCRdb to 2020 to 2021). For context, the study as a whole: The researchers compared repertoires between peripheral blood samples and tumor or nodule tissue samples from patients with malignant or benign thyroid disease. Study-level results and caveats: In both blood and tumor samples, TCR beta diversity was reported to be significantly higher in malignant tumors than in benign nodules.

The receptor library was made with PCR. TCRdb shows the sequencer as Illumina HiSeq 4000. High-throughput sequencing was used to profile the TCR beta-chain CDR3 region of each patient. Per the original workflow: CDR3 differences across clinicopathological groups were used to build a classifier for discriminating distant-metastatic papillary thyroid cancer patients. To measure repertoire diversity the researchers used the Shannon index, while the Morisita-Horn index served to gauge how similar the tumor and blood repertoires were. TCRdb took the public reads, trimmed them with fastp at Q25, ran MiXCR for clone calling and kept in-frame beta chains. TCRdb assigned the V and J calls; the authors' analysis was not used. This sample is represented by about 64,000 clones; 4% to 4.5% of them were singletons. Together, the top ten hold more than 20% of the sample. V is pared back by 0 bases and J by 8 bases, with 7 bases lying between the germline termini. The CDR3 runs 13 residues from the cysteine to the phenylalanine. Of all the DNA, just the CDR3 is kept, 39 bases in frame from base 1. Via the germline V gene, CDR1 is MNHEY and CDR2 SVGEGT.

Before undergoing thyroid surgery, none of the patients had been given any kind of treatment. Patient clinical samples collected from about 2012 to 2019 were retrospectively analysed using T-cell receptor beta sequencing. This clone was seen a handful of times. The antigen it binds to is not known. No per-base quality is available; no much larger clone lies one base away. This TCR came from a female donor with papillary thyroid cancer or a benign thyroid nodule (not recorded which). Some clones in this sample may be carry-over from other donors' samples. Sequencing was carried out using blood. Recombination connected TRBV6-2 or TRBV6-3 to TRBJ1-4; the D gene identity is not certain. The DNA sequence is TGTGCCAGCAGTTACTCGAAGAAAGAAAAACTGTTTTTT. The encoded protein is CASSYSKKEKLFF.